This T cell receptor beta chain was sequenced in a study of cytomegalovirus exposure and HLA in healthy donors. Study findings and constraints: Near-uniform donor sequencing depth was presumed by presence/absence analyses. The study had only CMV serostatus as immune exposure information. TRBV6-2, TRBV6-3 and some other V segments were unresolvable in 87-base-pair reads.

This CDR3 has 17 residues. The germline V gene encodes CDR1 SGHAT and CDR2 FQNNGV. J lost 4 bases, V lost 0 bases, and 5 bases had no gene match. This PCR relied on a set of 60 Vbeta primers and 13 Jbeta primers. The repertoire was sequenced with immunoSEQ multiplex PCR; TCRdb's copy has only in-frame clones and lacks some. Found here are approximately 170,000 clones, 70% to 90% of them singletons; the top ten hold 2% to 3%. Of note for this clone: No antigen is known for it.

Sample: PBMCs. The J gene is TRBJ2-1, the V gene TRBV11-2; TRBD2 matches at 11 bases. This sequence was found in a young man in good health and CMV-seropositive. CDR3 residues: CASSLDGRLAGYNEQFF. The CDR3 DNA follows: TGTGCCAGCAGCTTAGACGGGAGACTAGCGGGATACAATGAGCAGTTCTTC.